This TCR beta chain comes out of a study of blood T cells in healthy people across ages. At the level of the study: About one barcoded beta molecule per two T cells came from capture by template switching.

A second PCR, run for roughly 7 to 11 cycles, used a sample-barcoded 5' primer plus a J-beta primer mix. Each CDR3 protein gets one entry after TCRdb re-called the 5' RACE reads with MiXCR. This sample has 600,000 to 1,000,000 distinct CDR3 sequences, with more than 20% found just once. The people who gave samples were healthy Caucasians from Russia, aged roughly 6 to 100. Deletions cut 0 bases from V and 9 bases from J, with 12 bases between. The CDR3 consists of 14 residues. This sample also appeared in a second study, on T cells of mothers and their children.

The chain has TRBV12-3 or TRBV12-4 and TRBJ2-1, with a tentative D call TRBD2 (5 bases). This clonotype was obtained from a boy aged 5-17 years in good health. Input material: blood. CDR3 sequence (DNA): TGTGCCAGCAGTTTAGCGTTACTAGGAGGTGAGCAGTTCTTC. This gives the protein CASSLALLGGEQFF.